This TCR beta chain came from a study of PD-1 blockade in classical Hodgkin lymphoma. Findings and caveats of the study: Diminished baseline TCR diversity has been reported in newly diagnosed patients relative to healthy donors. Researchers reported that CD4+ TCR diversity, though not CD8+, rose significantly by C4D1.

TCRdb's table, derived via immunoSEQ multiplex PCR, lists solely in-frame clones and lacks some. In the table there are fewer than 100,000 clones, about nine tenths of which are singletons. As concerns this clone: Its antigen remains unidentified.

The CDR3 has 14 residues. Deletions cut 4 bases from V and 4 bases from J, with 14 bases between. CDR1 and CDR2 (germline): SGHAT, FQNNGV. The patients all showed relapse after autologous stem cell transplantation, while their brentuximab vedotin exposure varied. Classifying best responses yielded complete response, partial response or progressive disease. This clonotype was sampled from a human donor with classical Hodgkin lymphoma. V and J are TRBV11-2 and TRBJ2-7; a weak D match, TRBD1 (5 bases). The sample in question was peripheral blood mononuclear cells (PBMCs), obtained at baseline. The CDR3 protein is CASSSQKGVYEQYF. CDR3 nucleotides: TGTGCCAGCAGCTCTCAGAAAGGGGTTTACGAGCAGTACTTC.